Below, 20 T cell receptor beta chains from the same sample are listed, as sequenced in a study of identical twins (dated by TCRdb to 2015 to 2016). Library preparation was by 5' RACE. Data came from an Illumina HiSeq 2000. TCRdb passed the public sequencing reads through fastp at Q25 and MiXCR, retaining productive beta sequences. Rows matching on CDR3 protein sequence are summarized as one entry with the most common DNA and genes. The sample table holds 450,000 or so distinct CDR3 sequences, of which approximately 15% were seen once. Of the sample, more than 0.5% is held by the ten largest clones. These same data were also listed under a study on yellow fever vaccine responses in identical twins.

Sequenced input: CD4+ T cells sorted from blood. The source is a woman aged 18-35 years in good health.

The chain employs TRBV5-1 and TRBJ1-4; no clear D gene. Trimming pared 4 bases from V and 8 bases from J, leaving 12 bases between. The CDR3 covers 13 residues. Germline V CDR1 and CDR2: SGHRS, YFSETQ. Here the CDR3 DNA reads TGCGCCAGCAGCGAGGGATCTTCGGAAAAACTGTTTTTT. It specifies CASSEGSSEKLFF.

J is TRBJ2-3 and V is TRBV27, with 8 bases aligning to TRBD2. The CDR3 totals 15 residues. With V trimmed by 6 bases and J by 2 bases, 7 bases remained unmatched. Germline-derived CDR1 and CDR2 are MNHEY and SMNVEV (reference sequence). DNA of the CDR3: TGTGCCAGCAGGATTAGCGGGGCGCCCACAGATACGCAGTATTTT. It specifies CASRISGAPTDTQYF.

The rearrangement joins TRBV28 to TRBJ2-7; D may be TRBD2 (8 bases). Trimming took 6 bases from V and 6 from J, leaving 18 bases between them. Per the germline V gene, CDR1 is MDHEN and CDR2 is SYDVKM. The CDR3 is 14 amino acids. Written as DNA, the CDR3 is TGTGCCAGCAGCGGGGGGGACAGAAGGTCCGAGCAGTACTTC. It is translated as CASSGGDRRSEQYF.

This clonotype was detected only a few times. The chain uses TRBV7-3 and TRBJ2-1; D may match TRBD1 or TRBD2 (6 bases each). Trimming removed 5 bases at V and 2 bases at J, with 13 bases between. This CDR3 is built from 15 residues. The V gene's germline CDR1 is SGHTA and CDR2 FQGTGA. CDR3 in amino acids: CASSKTGAAYNEQFF. CDR3 bases: TGTGCCAGCAGCAAGACGGGGGCGGCCTACAATGAGCAGTTCTTC.

Only a few counts were recorded for this clonotype. V usage is TRBV4-2 and J usage is TRBJ2-1; 10 nucleotides line up with TRBD2. V trimming: 0 bases; J trimming: 6 bases; junction bases outside the gene matches: 5. Germline V gene lookup returns CDR1 LGHNA and CDR2 YNFKEQ. This CDR3 spans 16 amino acids. The CDR3 sequence is CASSQDAASGGNEQFF. DNA of the CDR3: TGTGCCAGCAGCCAAGATGCGGCTAGCGGGGGCAATGAGCAGTTCTTC.

This chain links TRBV20-1 with TRBJ2-1, with 14 bases that match TRBD2. CDR3 length: 13 residues. Germline V gene lookup returns CDR1 DFQATT and CDR2 SNEGSKA (reference sequence). V was clipped by 3 bases and J by 10 bases; unmatched bases: 2. CDR3: CSARGLAGEEQFF. For the CDR3, the DNA is TGCAGTGCTAGGGGACTAGCGGGAGAGGAGCAGTTCTTC.

The rearrangement joins TRBV20-1 to TRBJ2-2; TRBD2 matches at 14 bases. V shed 6 bases and J 4 bases; nucleotides not matched to a gene: 22. This CDR3 has 21 amino acids. Looked up from germline, CDR1 is DFQATT and CDR2 is SNEGSKA (reference sequence). The CDR3 loop is CSASTGPGLAGVIKGTGELFF. CDR3 DNA: TGCAGTGCCAGTACGGGTCCGGGACTAGCGGGAGTCATTAAGGGCACCGGGGAGCTGTTTTTT.

This clonotype has more than one count but fewer than ten. The genes are TRBV19 and TRBJ1-2; D not certain. The CDR3 runs to 17 residues. The germline CDR1 and CDR2 sequences are LNHDA and SQIVND (reference sequence). V dropped 2 bases and J dropped 2 bases, with 18 bases sitting between them. The CDR3 reads CASSISPLWTENYGYTF. CDR3 coding DNA: TGTGCCAGTAGTATATCCCCCCTTTGGACGGAAAACTATGGCTACACCTTC.

J is TRBJ2-2 and V is TRBV18; D call uncertain. CDR1 is KGHSH and CDR2 is LQKENI in the germline V gene. The length of the CDR3 is 17 residues. V lost 3 bases and J lost 6, with 20 bases in between. The CDR3 DNA reads as TGTGCCAGCTCACCTCTTTCAAGACCCGTAGGCGCCGGGGAGCTGTTTTTT. It specifies CASSPLSRPVGAGELFF.

This clonotype showed up just a few times. This rearrangement joins TRBV29-1 to TRBJ2-5; the match to TRBD2 covers 9 bases. Trimming took 3 bases from V and 5 from J; bases not matched to a gene: 4. This CDR3 is 13 amino acids long. Germline CDR1 and CDR2: SQVTM and ANQGSEA. In DNA form, the CDR3 reads TGCAGCGTTGATCTAGCGGGAAGGGAGACCCAGTACTTC. Its translation: CSVDLAGRETQYF. The entire variable domain, with the rest obtained from reference TRBV29-1 and TRBJ2-5, is as follows: SAVISQKPSRDICQRGTSLTIQCQVDSQVTMMFWYRQQPGQSLTLIATANQGSEATYESGFVIDKFPISRPNLTFSTLTVSNMSPEDSSIYLCSVDLAGRETQYFGPGTRLLVL.

This clonotype occurred a few times. CDR3 DNA: TGTGCCAGCGGCAAATTCGGACTAGCAGGTGGCACAGATACGCAGTATTTT. This gives the protein CASGKFGLAGGTDTQYF. V is TRBV2 and J is TRBJ2-3, with TRBD2 matching over 8 bases. Germline assignment: CDR1 SNHLY and CDR2 FYNNEI. Germline trimming cut 8 bases from V and 1 base from J; bases unmatched to any gene: 14. CDR3 length equals 17 residues.

This chain joins TRBV6-1 and TRBJ2-7; 8 bases map to TRBD1. Trimming removed 1 base from V and 3 bases from J; junction bases left unmatched: 2. In germline, CDR1 is MNHNS, CDR2 SASEGT. The CDR3 is 14 residues long. The DNA for the CDR3 is TGTGCCAGCAGTGAAGACGGGACAGGCTACGAGCAGTACTTC. Translated, it gives CASSEDGTGYEQYF.

The V and J genes are TRBV5-1 and TRBJ1-1; a possible D gene is TRBD1 (5 bases). This CDR3 has 12 residues. Germline V lookup: CDR1 SGHRS, CDR2 YFSETQ. The ends were cut back, 0 bases at V and 7 bases at J, with 7 bases in the middle. CDR3 protein: CASSLAGFEAFF. The CDR3 nucleotides read TGCGCCAGCAGCTTGGCAGGGTTTGAAGCTTTCTTT.

This clonotype was found many times. This chain's CDR3 is CASSRDRNTGELFF. In DNA form, the CDR3 reads TGCGCCAGCAGTCGGGACAGGAACACCGGGGAGCTGTTTTTT. V usage is TRBV4-3 and J usage is TRBJ2-2, with TRBD1 matching 7 bases. The CDR3 has 14 residues. The V gene end was trimmed by 6 bases and the J gene end by 1 base; junction bases not matched to a gene: 2. Looked up from germline, CDR1 is LGHNA and CDR2 is YSLEER.

The rearrangement joins TRBV9 to TRBJ1-1, with D perhaps matching TRBD1 (6 bases). Germline assignment: CDR1 SGDLS and CDR2 YYNGEE. V was clipped by 3 bases and J by 1 base, with 16 bases between them. The CDR3 totals 16 residues. CDR3 in DNA: TGTGCCAGCAGCGCTACACCGGGACATAGGAACACTGAAGCTTTCTTT. Encoded protein: CASSATPGHRNTEAFF.

The V call is TRBV5-1, the J call TRBJ2-7; possibly TRBD2 for D (6 bases). V gave up 6 bases and J gave up 0 bases, with 16 bases separating them. Germline CDR1 SGHRS, CDR2 YFSETQ. The CDR3 sequence is 15 residues long. CDR3 protein: CASKPDGSGSYEQYF. The CDR3 region has the DNA TGCGCCAGCAAACCGGATGGTAGCGGCTCCTACGAGCAGTACTTC.

This clonotype has just a few counts. The CDR3 here is CASSWTSGDTQYF. The CDR3 bases are TGTGCCAGCAGCTGGACTAGCGGAGATACGCAGTATTTT. This rearrangement joins TRBV7-2 to TRBJ2-3; 10 positions match TRBD2. The CDR3 runs to 13 residues. The germline gives CDR1 SGHTA, CDR2 FQGNSA. V shed 4 bases, J shed 5 bases, and the junction held 0 bases outside the gene matches.

The J gene is TRBJ2-1, the V gene TRBV7-6, with D perhaps being TRBD1 or TRBD2 (7 bases each). The germline V gene encodes CDR1 SGHVS and CDR2 FNYEAQ. The CDR3 is made up of 13 amino acids. V was trimmed by 2 bases and J by 13 bases, leaving 15 bases between them. The CDR3 DNA follows: TGTGCCAGCAGCTTAAGGGGGGGGGACAGACAGTTCTTC. This translates into CASSLRGGDRQFF. Drawing the rest from reference TRBV7-6 and TRBJ2-1, the complete variable domain is GAGVSQSPRYKVTKRGQDVALRCDPISGHVSLYWYRQALGQGPEFLTYFNYEAQQDKSGLPNDRFSAERPEGSISTLTIQRTEQRDSAMYRCASSLRGGDRQFFGPGTRLTVL.

The chain combines TRBV14 with TRBJ2-2; D may be TRBD2 (5 bases). The CDR3 totals 15 residues. V was pared by 1 base and J by 3 bases, with 9 bases between. Germline CDR1 is SGHDN and CDR2 is FVKESK. CDR3 nucleotides: TGTGCCAGCAGCCAAGCGGAGAGGGACACCGGGGAGCTGTTTTTT. Residues: CASSQAERDTGELFF. Looking up the rest from reference TRBV14 and TRBJ2-2 gives the full variable domain: EAGVTQFPSHSVIEKGQTVTLRCDPISGHDNLYWYRRVMGKEIKFLLHFVKESKQDESGMPNNRFLAERTGGTYSTLKVQPAELEDSGVYFCASSQAERDTGELFFGEGSRLTVL.

The V call is TRBV9, the J call TRBJ1-2; D is unresolved. Germline CDR1 and CDR2: SGDLS and YYNGEE. V lost 3 bases and J lost 9, with 15 bases in between. This CDR3 comprises 13 residues. Here the CDR3 reads CASSAAVVNSYTF. The CDR3 DNA follows: TGTGCCAGCAGCGCGGCCGTAGTGAATAGCTACACCTTC.